This TCR beta chain is drawn from a study of T-cell memory formation after mild COVID-19. For the study at large: TCR clusters mostly belonged to single donors. Overall study findings and caveats: There was a balanced CD4/CD8 profile in clones contracting day 15 to 85, and later expanders leaned CD4+. Prior to infection, memory already included some responding clones, suggesting cross-reactive memory joined.

This clonotype was observed a few times. Its target is unknown. The authors produced TCR alpha and TCR beta cDNA libraries with sample barcodes and UMIs by 5'RACE using constant-segment primers. TCRdb reprocessed the 5' RACE reads with MiXCR, giving one entry per CDR3 protein. Seen here are some 490,000 distinct CDR3 sequences, 15% to 20% observed once, and the top ten hold approximately 13%. Germline CDR1 SGHVS, CDR2 FNYEAQ. The CDR3 is made up of 14 amino acids. The V end lost 5 bases, the J end lost 3 bases, and 12 bases lay between the germline ends. This receptor was taken from an adult woman who had mild COVID-19 (a few samples of this study predate the infection). Cell type and time point are not known. Sequenced input: PBMCs or a T cell subset sorted from them (not recorded which). The gene calls are TRBV7-6 and TRBJ2-3; D gene unclear. The CDR3 protein is CASSQAMRTDTQYF. DNA of the CDR3: TGTGCCAGCAGCCAAGCCATGAGGACAGATACGCAGTATTTT.